Shown below are 14 T cell receptor beta chains from a single sample sequenced in a study of blood T cell repertoires in COVID-19. Libraries were prepared by immunoSEQ multiplex PCR; TCRdb keeps only in-frame clonotypes and omits some of them. The sample contains a few hundred thousand clones, around 87% of which appear only once. The sample comprised PBMCs or T cells enriched from blood (not recorded which). All receptors come from a woman younger than 35 with acute COVID-19.

This chain links TRBV7-6 with TRBJ2-1; TRBD2 matches at 10 bases. V lost 5 bases, J lost 9 bases, and 13 bases stayed unmatched. The CDR3 has 16 amino acids. The germline V gene has CDR1 SGHVS and CDR2 FNYEAQ. The CDR3 DNA reads as TGTGCCAGCAGCCCCGGGCAAGCGGGAGGGGGGAGTGAGCAGTTCTTC. Translating it yields CASSPGQAGGGSEQFF.

Worth noting for this clone: At one end the junction does not follow the germline gene, possibly because of a read error. The V gene is TRBV4-1, the J gene TRBJ1-4; tentative D call: TRBD1 (6 bases). CDR3 length equals 19 residues. Germline V CDR1 and CDR2: MGHRA, YSYEKL. In DNA, the CDR3 is TGCGCCAGCAGTCAAGAATTAGGGCTGAGGGGGAGTTATAACGAAAAACTGTTTTTT. This translates into CASSQELGLRGSYNEKLFF.

This clone was counted once. This chain links TRBV7-9 with TRBJ2-2; the match to TRBD2 covers 10 bases. This CDR3 has 16 amino acids. Germline V gene sequence: CDR1 SEHNR, CDR2 FQNEAQ (reference sequence). The junction had 4 bases not matched to a gene; V was cut back by 3 bases and J by 3 bases. The chain's CDR3 is CASSLRLAGDTGELFF. The CDR3 DNA follows: TGTGCCAGCAGCTTGAGGCTAGCGGGAGACACCGGGGAGCTGTTTTTT.

The chain employs TRBV2 and TRBJ2-5; TRBD2 aligns across 11 bases. The CDR3 is made up of 15 amino acids. J lost 1 base, V lost 6 bases, and 4 bases had no gene match. Germline CDR1 and CDR2: SNHLY and FYNNEI. The CDR3 spells CASSGLAGGQETQYF. The CDR3 DNA reads TGTGCCAGCAGCGGACTAGCGGGCGGCCAAGAGACCCAGTACTTC.

The chain joins TRBV10-3 to TRBJ1-6; 7 nucleotides agree with TRBD1. Unmatched junction bases numbered 9, after V lost 0 bases and J lost 10 bases. Germline-derived CDR1 and CDR2 are ENHRY and SYGVKD. The CDR3 is 16 amino acids. The CDR3 here is CAISESSWAGGSPLHF. CDR3 bases: TGTGCCATCAGTGAGTCGAGTTGGGCAGGGGGGTCACCCCTCCACTTT.

Points on this clone: In the same sample, other DNA sequences code for this CDR3. This rearrangement joins TRBV5-1 to TRBJ2-7, with TRBD2 matching 10 bases. CDR3 length equals 14 residues. Germline assignment: CDR1 SGHRS and CDR2 YFSETQ. Unmatched junction bases numbered 7, after V lost 8 bases and J lost 2 bases. The CDR3, as DNA: TGCGCCAGTCGTCGGACTAGCGGAACCTACGAGCAGTACTTC. Its protein product is CASRRTSGTYEQYF.

The V call is TRBV12-3 or TRBV12-4, the J call TRBJ1-2; D unclear. There are 11 residues in the CDR3. V dropped 6 bases and J dropped 5 bases, with 7 bases sitting between them. The CDR3 DNA reads as TGTGCCAGCAGCTCACAGTATGGCTACACCTTC. Encoded protein: CASSSQYGYTF.

V and J are TRBV6-1 and TRBJ1-2; D possibly corresponds to TRBD1 (6 bases). The germline V and J ends were trimmed by 2 bases and 3 bases, with 13 bases remaining between them. The germline V gene has CDR1 MNHNS and CDR2 SASEGT. This CDR3 has 15 amino acids. DNA of the CDR3: TGTGCCAGCAGTGAAACAGGGTTCCAGGACTATGGCTACACCTTC. The encoded protein is CASSETGFQDYGYTF.

The chain recombines TRBV15 with TRBJ1-5, with 9 bases aligning to TRBD1. Germline CDR1 and CDR2: LNHNV and YYDKDF (reference sequence). The CDR3 is made up of 13 amino acids. The junction had 4 bases not matched to a gene; V was cut back by 8 bases and J by 5 bases. CDR3 nucleotide sequence: TGTGCCACCGCGACAGGGGGTGATCAGCCCCAGCATTTT. It codes for CATATGGDQPQHF.

V usage is TRBV6-5 and J usage is TRBJ1-1; the D gene is possibly TRBD1 (5 bases). This CDR3 is 14 amino acids long. The germline V and J ends were trimmed by 8 bases and 7 bases, with 20 bases remaining between them. Germline CDR1 MNHEY, CDR2 SVGAGI. DNA for the CDR3: TGTGCCAGCGGCCCGGGGGGGGAAGGCCTTGAAGCTTTCTTT. Residues: CASGPGGEGLEAFF.

This clone was found a few times. V usage is TRBV6-5 and J usage is TRBJ2-5, with 9 positions matching TRBD1. This CDR3 has 13 residues. Germline CDR1 reads MNHEY; CDR2 reads SVGAGI. The V segment lost 7 bases and the J segment 3 bases; nucleotides outside the gene matches: 3. The CDR3 loop is CASMGQGKETQYF. CDR3 coding DNA: TGTGCCAGCATGGGACAGGGTAAAGAGACCCAGTACTTC.

V gene TRBV6-5 combines with J gene TRBJ1-1; 7 bases match TRBD1. CDR3 length: 13 amino acids. V was clipped by 6 bases and J by 6 bases; unmatched bases: 7. Germline assignment: CDR1 MNHEY and CDR2 SVGAGI. Here the CDR3 DNA reads TGTGCCAGCAGCATATGGACAGGCTCTGAAGCTTTCTTT. Protein product: CASSIWTGSEAFF.

This sequence joins TRBV27 and TRBJ2-7, with TRBD1 matching over 7 bases. Looked up from germline, CDR1 is MNHEY and CDR2 is SMNVEV (reference sequence). Trimming removed 3 bases from V and 2 bases from J; junction bases left unmatched: 4. The CDR3 runs to 14 residues. The DNA for the CDR3 is TGTGCCAGCAGTTTGGCAGGGGGTGCCTACGAGCAGTACTTC. It translates to CASSLAGGAYEQYF.

With respect to this clone: At the DNA level, this CDR3 is encoded by other sequences in the same sample as well. The genes are TRBV18 and TRBJ1-4; no clear D. Germline V CDR1 and CDR2: KGHSH, LQKENI. V lost 2 bases, J lost 4 bases, and 5 bases lay in between. The CDR3 loop spans 13 amino acids. CDR3 bases: TGTGCCAGCTCACCAACGGGTAATGAAAAACTGTTTTTT. As protein: CASSPTGNEKLFF.